The T cell receptor (beta chain) described here comes from a study of T cell changes during pregnancy in multiple sclerosis. The method was immunoSEQ multiplex PCR; TCRdb's version includes in-frame clones alone and lacks a portion of them. The table lists around 84,000 clones, 90% to 95% of them singletons. Germline assignment: CDR1 SGHNT and CDR2 YYREEE (reference sequence). The CDR3 extends over 13 amino acids. Trimming stripped 5 bases from V and 4 bases from J, with 9 bases between. The origin of this receptor is a female donor in good health, enrolled as a control in a pregnancy study. This chain joins TRBV5-4 and TRBJ1-4, with D possibly being TRBD1 (5 bases). The material sequenced was peripheral blood, taken in the second trimester of pregnancy. The CDR3 here is CASRKGLNEKLFF. In DNA form, the CDR3 reads TGTGCCAGCAGGAAGGGACTTAATGAAAAACTGTTTTTT.